Listed here are 25 T cell receptor beta chains from one sample, sequenced in a study of PD-L1 blockade in urothelial cancer (dated by TCRdb to 2015 to 2018). The time point label of this sample denotes: peripheral blood 6 weeks after treatment start. Receptor libraries were prepared by the immunoSEQ multiplex PCR assay. The immuneACCESS repertoire file appears here via TCRdb, limited to in-frame rearrangements. These files lack a portion of the clones; in checked studies, under half of the deficit traces to unresolved V genes, and the cause of the others is not known. This sample gives tens of thousands of clones in total; around nine tenths of them show up just once. The top ten clonotypes cover roughly 10% of the sample. The sample was PBMCs, taken around atezolizumab (anti-PD-L1) treatment. The receptors derive from a man in his 60s with urothelial cancer.

The chain is built from TRBV4-3 and TRBJ2-5; TRBD2 matches 13 bases. V trimming: 1 base; J trimming: 4 bases; junction bases outside the gene matches: 0. The germline CDR1 and CDR2 sequences are LGHNA and YSLEER. This CDR3 spans 15 amino acids. In DNA form, the CDR3 reads TGCGCCAGCAGCCAAGGACTAGCGGGAGGAGAGACCCAGTACTTC. Protein product: CASSQGLAGGETQYF.

V gene TRBV15 combines with J gene TRBJ1-2, with D unresolved. CDR3 length: 16 residues. Per germline, CDR1 LNHNV and CDR2 YYDKDF (reference sequence). V gave up 3 bases and J gave up 4 bases, with 18 bases separating them. The CDR3 region is CATSSGLVIRGYGYTF. CDR3 nucleotide sequence: TGTGCCACCAGCAGCGGGTTGGTTATTCGCGGCTATGGCTACACCTTC.

The CDR3 nucleotides are TGCGCCAGCAGTCAGGACGGGACAGGGTTTTACGAGCAGTACTTC. This gives the protein CASSQDGTGFYEQYF. The V gene is TRBV5-1, the J gene TRBJ2-7; 9 bases agree with TRBD1. Losses at the gene ends were 5 bases for V and 4 bases for J; bases not matched to a gene: 10. The CDR3 sequence is 15 residues long. CDR1 is SGHRS, CDR2 YFSETQ, per germline.

The rearrangement uses TRBV19 and TRBJ1-5, with 7 nucleotides matching TRBD1. In germline, CDR1 is LNHDA, CDR2 SQIVND (reference sequence). J was trimmed by 11 bases and V by 2 bases; bases with no gene match: 9. There are 14 residues in the CDR3. For the CDR3, the DNA is TGTGCCAGTAGTATAACAGGGGCCGCCGCGGCCCAGCATTTT. Its translation: CASSITGAAAAQHF.

CDR3: CASSLTGRANYGYTF. In DNA, the CDR3 is TGTGCCAGCAGTTTAACCGGGAGAGCTAACTATGGCTACACCTTC. The chain combines TRBV28 with TRBJ1-2; D is undetermined. The V gene lost 2 bases and the J gene lost 0 bases, with 10 bases spanning the gap. The CDR3 consists of 15 residues. Germline V gene sequence: CDR1 MDHEN, CDR2 SYDVKM.

The V and J genes are TRBV6-1 and TRBJ1-1, with D tentatively TRBD1 (5 bases). CDR3 size: 14 residues. Germline CDR1 and CDR2: MNHNS and SASEGT. The ends were cut back, 2 bases at V and 4 bases at J, with 11 bases in the middle. For the CDR3, the DNA is TGTGCCAGCAGTGAACGGGGGTTGGGCACTGAAGCTTTCTTT. This translates into CASSERGLGTEAFF.

For the CDR3, the DNA is TGCAGCGCCTCGACAGGAAATAGCAATCAGCCCCAGCATTTT. Translated, it gives CSASTGNSNQPQHF. The chain couples TRBV29-1 to TRBJ1-5, with D maybe TRBD1 (6 bases). Germline V lookup: CDR1 SQVTM, CDR2 ANQGSEA. V was trimmed by 7 bases and J by 0 bases, leaving 13 bases between them. CDR3 length: 14 residues.

J is TRBJ2-2 and V is TRBV7-2; TRBD1 agrees at 9 bases. The trim removed 2 bases at V and 2 bases at J, leaving 12 bases unmatched. The germline CDR1 and CDR2 sequences are SGHTA and FQGNSA. The CDR3 covers 19 residues. The CDR3 loop reads CASSLMSRQGVINTGELFF. The CDR3 coding sequence is TGTGCCAGCAGCTTAATGTCGAGACAGGGGGTTATTAACACCGGGGAGCTGTTTTTT. The complete variable domain, with remaining parts taken from reference TRBV7-2 and TRBJ2-2, reads GAGVSQSPSNKVTEKGKDVELRCDPISGHTALYWYRQSLGQGLEFLIYFQGNSAPDKSGLPSDRFSAERTGGSVSTLTIQRTQQEDSAVYLCASSLMSRQGVINTGELFFGEGSRLTVL.

The rearrangement joins TRBV19 to TRBJ1-5; 7 nucleotides agree with TRBD1. The V gene end was trimmed by 2 bases and the J gene end by 7 bases; junction bases not matched to a gene: 11. The CDR3 covers 16 residues. The germline gives CDR1 LNHDA, CDR2 SQIVND (reference sequence). The CDR3 here is CASSIFTVRQGQPQHF. The CDR3 bases are TGTGCCAGTAGTATATTTACTGTACGACAGGGACAGCCCCAGCATTTT.

The table lists this clone with a count of one. The V and J genes are TRBV27 and TRBJ2-7, with a possible D match to TRBD2 (7 bases). The CDR3 runs 13 residues. Germline lookup yields CDR1 MNHEY and CDR2 SMNVEV (reference sequence). Between the trimmed V and J ends, which lost 8 bases and 2 bases, there was a span of 13 bases. The CDR3: CASSGGLTYEQYF. CDR3 nucleotide sequence: TGTGCCAGCTCCGGGGGGCTGACCTACGAGCAGTACTTC.

CDR3 in amino acids: CASSLRLGTDTQYF. CDR3 nucleotides: TGTGCCAGCAGCTTACGGCTAGGTACAGATACGCAGTATTTT. The gene calls are TRBV7-9 and TRBJ2-3; D uncertain. The CDR3 contains 14 residues. Trimming stripped 2 bases from V and 3 bases from J, with 9 bases between. CDR1 and CDR2 (germline): SEHNR, FQNEAQ (reference sequence).

The V and J genes are TRBV5-6 and TRBJ1-1; 9 nucleotides match TRBD1. Looked up from germline, CDR1 is SGHDT and CDR2 is YYEEEE. The CDR3 has 15 residues. The V gene end was trimmed by 2 bases and the J gene end by 2 bases; junction bases not matched to a gene: 4. The chain's CDR3 is CASSFLGQGNTEAFF. In DNA form, the CDR3 reads TGTGCCAGCAGCTTTTTGGGACAGGGTAACACTGAAGCTTTCTTT. Drawing the rest from reference TRBV5-6 and TRBJ1-1, the complete variable domain is DAGVTQSPTHLIKTRGQQVTLRCSPKSGHDTVSWYQQALGQGPQFIFQYYEEEERQRGNFPDRFSGHQFPNYSSELNVNALLLGDSALYLCASSFLGQGNTEAFFGQGTRLTVV.

The rearrangement links TRBV6-4 to TRBJ2-5, with 8 bases fitting TRBD2. CDR1 and CDR2 (germline): MRHNA, SNTAGT. The CDR3 runs 15 residues. V lost 4 bases to trimming and J lost 5 bases; unmatched junction nucleotides: 9. For the CDR3, the DNA is TGTGCCAGCAGTGCCTTCACCCGGGGGGGGGAGACCCAGTACTTC. Protein sequence: CASSAFTRGGETQYF.

This chain uses TRBV10-3 with TRBJ1-2; 9 bases agree with TRBD1. The germline V gene encodes CDR1 ENHRY and CDR2 SYGVKD. The CDR3 is 14 residues long. V was pared by 8 bases and J by 5 bases, with 9 bases of the junction left unmatched. The CDR3 DNA reads TGTGCCATCTACCCGACAGGGGGGACTTATGGCTACACCTTC. This sequence encodes CAIYPTGGTYGYTF.

The V and J genes are TRBV5-5 and TRBJ2-2; D unclear. V lost 0 bases and J lost 9, with 12 bases in between. The length of the CDR3 is 14 residues. Germline V gene data show CDR1 as SGHKS and CDR2 as YYEKEE (reference sequence). The CDR3 DNA follows: TGTGCCAGCAGCTTGGGACTCCAAGACCGGGAGCTGTTTTTT. The encoded protein is CASSLGLQDRELFF.

V is TRBV4-1 and J is TRBJ2-1; maybe TRBD1 (7 bases). The CDR3 contains 14 residues. CDR1 is MGHRA, CDR2 YSYEKL, per germline. V dropped 1 base and J dropped 10 bases, with 14 bases sitting between them. CDR3 DNA: TGCGCCAGCAGCCAAGTCAGCAGGGGGGAAGAGCAGTTCTTC. It translates to CASSQVSRGEEQFF.

This clone appeared a single time. The rearrangement links TRBV5-1 to TRBJ1-2; D unclear. The CDR3 consists of 13 residues. Trimming removed 4 bases from V and 5 bases from J, with 12 bases in between. Germline V gives CDR1 SGHRS, CDR2 YFSETQ. The CDR3 region is CASSGRVEYGYTF. Written as DNA, the CDR3 is TGCGCCAGCAGCGGTCGGGTAGAGTATGGCTACACCTTC.

The chain has TRBV6-5 and TRBJ2-1; 7 positions agree with TRBD1. The CDR3 has 14 residues. The germline V gene has CDR1 MNHEY and CDR2 SVGAGI. The V gene end was trimmed by 6 bases and the J gene end by 7 bases; junction bases not matched to a gene: 9. The CDR3 DNA sequence: TGTGCCAGCAGGAGACCAGGGGGTAAGAATGAGCAGTTCTTC. This sequence encodes CASRRPGGKNEQFF.

Written as DNA, the CDR3 is TGTGCCAGCACCCCTTTCCCGAACACTGAAGCTTTCTTT. Translation gives CASTPFPNTEAFF. The chain employs TRBV9 and TRBJ1-1; D not certain. This CDR3 comprises 13 residues. Trimming took off 6 bases at V and 1 base at J, with 10 bases between the two ends. Per germline, CDR1 SGDLS and CDR2 YYNGEE. The variable domain in full, completed from reference TRBV9 and TRBJ1-1, reads DSGVTQTPKHLITATGQRVTLRCSPRSGDLSVYWYQQSLDQGLQFLIQYYNGEERAKGNILERFSAQQFPDLHSELNLSSLELGDSALYFCASTPFPNTEAFFGQGTRLTVV.

This clone appeared a single time. The rearrangement links TRBV2 to TRBJ2-1, with 12 bases matching TRBD2. Germline CDR1 SNHLY, CDR2 FYNNEI. This CDR3 comprises 15 residues. V gave up 6 bases and J gave up 5 bases; unmatched junction bases: 5. CDR3 sequence: CASRATSGSHNEQFF. The CDR3 DNA reads TGTGCCAGCAGGGCGACTAGCGGGAGCCACAATGAGCAGTTCTTC. The full variable domain, rest sourced from reference TRBV2 and TRBJ2-1, is EPEVTQTPSHQVTQMGQEVILRCVPISNHLYFYWYRQILGQKVEFLVSFYNNEISEKSEIFDDQFSVERPDGSNFTLKIRSTKLEDSAMYFCASRATSGSHNEQFFGPGTRLTVL.

The V gene is TRBV12-5, the J gene TRBJ1-1, with D unresolved. The CDR3 is 14 amino acids. Germline CDR1 LGHNT, CDR2 FRNRAP. V was cut by 3 bases and J by 1 base, with 9 bases left in between. The CDR3 region has the DNA TGTGCTAGTGGTTTAGCCCCAGGGAACACTGAAGCTTTCTTT. This gives the protein CASGLAPGNTEAFF. The complete variable domain, with remaining parts taken from reference TRBV12-5 and TRBJ1-1, reads DARVTQTPRHKVTEMGQEVTMRCQPILGHNTVFWYRQTMMQGLELLAYFRNRAPLDDSGMPKDRFSAEMPDATLATLKIQPSEPRDSAVYFCASGLAPGNTEAFFGQGTRLTVV.

The J gene is TRBJ1-3, the V gene TRBV10-1; 7 bases match TRBD1. CDR3 length: 15 residues. Germline CDR1 reads WNHNN; CDR2 reads SYGVQD (reference sequence). The V gene end was trimmed by 6 bases and the J gene end by 0 bases; junction bases not matched to a gene: 5. CDR3 bases: TGCGCCAGCAGCCAGGGGGGCAGCTCTGGAAACACCATATATTTT. Translated, it gives CASSQGGSSGNTIYF.

This clone has a handful of counts. The V call is TRBV7-3, the J call TRBJ2-3, with D perhaps TRBD2 (7 bases). Germline CDR1 SGHTA, CDR2 FQGTGA. V was shortened by 8 bases and J by 3 bases, with 12 bases between the two germline ends. The CDR3 is 13 residues long. The DNA for the CDR3 is TGTGCCAGCGGGGGGGCCGGAACAGATACGCAGTATTTT. It yields the protein CASGGAGTDTQYF. The whole variable domain, remainder taken from reference TRBV7-3 and TRBJ2-3, is GAGVSQTPSNKVTEKGKYVELRCDPISGHTALYWYRQSLGQGPEFLIYFQGTGAADDSGLPNDRFFAVRPEGSVSTLKIQRTERGDSAVYLCASGGAGTDTQYFGPGTRLTVL.

This clone was counted a few times. This chain connects TRBV30 to TRBJ1-3; D is ambiguous. V was cut by 5 bases and J by 6 bases, with 8 bases left in between. CDR3 length: 11 amino acids. Germline V gene lookup returns CDR1 GTSNPN and CDR2 SVGIG (reference sequence). The CDR3 DNA reads TGTGCCTGGGATGAGCTAAACACCATATATTTT. Translated, it gives CAWDELNTIYF.

V gene TRBV9 combines with J gene TRBJ1-1; TRBD1 is a possible D gene (5 bases). The CDR3 is 16 amino acids. Germline loops: CDR1 SGDLS, CDR2 YYNGEE. V was trimmed by 1 base and J by 0 bases, leaving 13 bases between them. The CDR3 DNA is TGTGCCAGCAGCGTATTGGGAGGGACGATGAACACTGAAGCTTTCTTT. It translates to CASSVLGGTMNTEAFF.